The rows below give T cell receptor beta chains drawn from one sample of a study of OX40 agonist ivuxolimab in advanced cancers. TCRdb's table, derived via immunoSEQ multiplex PCR, lists solely in-frame clones and lacks some. Found here are more than 45,000 clones, 88% of them singletons; the top ten hold roughly 7%. Material: CD4+ or CD8+ T cells sorted from blood, obtained in a trial of the OX40 agonist ivuxolimab. These TCRs come from an adult with an advanced solid tumor such as melanoma, head and neck, liver or kidney cancer. Both conserved end residues are part of each CDR3. The order of the fields is D gene, J gene, clone size, V gene, CDR3 length, CDR3 protein, CDR3 DNA. The D gene is left open where the match is weak. Size is omitted from some rows. Given values are once, few, many or a class for expanded clones.

d_gene: -; j_gene: TRBJ2-1; abundance: -; v_gene: TRBV14; len: 14; CDR3aa: CASSLDLAFDEQFF; CDR3nt: TGTGCCAGCAGCCTAGATCTAGCGTTCGATGAGCAGTTCTTC
d_gene: -; j_gene: TRBJ1-2; abundance: -; v_gene: TRBV12-5; len: 14; CDR3aa: CASGKRAYIGGYTF; CDR3nt: TGTGCTAGTGGGAAAAGGGCCTACATCGGGGGCTACACCTTC
d_gene: TRBD2; j_gene: TRBJ2-5; abundance: -; v_gene: TRBV11-1; len: 19; CDR3aa: CASSPLPGTSGSYQETQYF; CDR3nt: TGTGCCAGCAGCCCCCTCCCCGGGACTAGCGGGAGTTACCAAGAGACCCAGTACTTC
d_gene: TRBD2; j_gene: TRBJ2-5; abundance: -; v_gene: TRBV19; len: 16; CDR3aa: CASSASLAGSQETQYF; CDR3nt: TGTGCCAGTAGTGCCTCCCTAGCGGGATCCCAAGAGACCCAGTACTTC
d_gene: TRBD1; j_gene: TRBJ1-6; abundance: -; v_gene: TRBV6-6; len: 15; CDR3aa: CASRYSTGDNSPLHF; CDR3nt: TGTGCCAGCCGATACTCGACAGGGGATAATTCACCCCTCCACTTT
d_gene: TRBD1; j_gene: TRBJ2-3; abundance: -; v_gene: TRBV19; len: 14; CDR3aa: CATRRDSATDTQYF; CDR3nt: TGTGCCACTCGTCGGGACAGCGCCACAGATACGCAGTATTTT
d_gene: -; j_gene: TRBJ1-3; abundance: -; v_gene: TRBV5-5; len: 15; CDR3aa: CASSFAVTAGNTIYF; CDR3nt: TGTGCCAGCAGCTTTGCGGTCACAGCTGGAAACACCATATATTTT
d_gene: -; j_gene: TRBJ2-7; abundance: once; v_gene: TRBV6-5; len: 15; CDR3aa: CASSQQGHYPGEQYF; CDR3nt: TGTGCCAGCAGTCAACAAGGACACTATCCGGGGGAGCAGTACTTC
d_gene: -; j_gene: TRBJ2-2; abundance: -; v_gene: TRBV7-3; len: 13; CDR3aa: CASSLTRERELFF; CDR3nt: TGTGCCAGCAGCTTAACGAGAGAGCGGGAGCTGTTTTTT
d_gene: -; j_gene: TRBJ2-7; abundance: -; v_gene: TRBV4-1; len: 16; CDR3aa: CASSQPTGGSTYEQYF; CDR3nt: TGCGCCAGCAGCCAACCGACAGGTGGGAGTACCTACGAGCAGTACTTC
d_gene: TRBD2; j_gene: TRBJ2-7; abundance: -; v_gene: TRBV19; len: 13; CDR3aa: CASMARGGYEQYF; CDR3nt: TGTGCCAGTATGGCGCGGGGGGGTTACGAGCAGTACTTC